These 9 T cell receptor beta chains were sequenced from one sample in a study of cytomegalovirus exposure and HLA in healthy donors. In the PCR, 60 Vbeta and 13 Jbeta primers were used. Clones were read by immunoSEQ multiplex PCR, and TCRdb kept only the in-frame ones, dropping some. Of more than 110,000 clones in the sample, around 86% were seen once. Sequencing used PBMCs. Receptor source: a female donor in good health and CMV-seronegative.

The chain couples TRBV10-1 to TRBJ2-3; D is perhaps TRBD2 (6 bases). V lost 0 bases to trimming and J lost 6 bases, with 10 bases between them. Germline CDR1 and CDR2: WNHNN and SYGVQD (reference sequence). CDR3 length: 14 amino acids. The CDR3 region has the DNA TGCGCCAGCAGTGAGTCGGCTAGCGCGGATACGCAGTATTTT. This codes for CASSESASADTQYF.

For the CDR3, the DNA is TGTGCCAGCAGCGTAGAGGCTGGAGGGAGGGTGAACACTGAAGCTTTCTTT. Protein product: CASSVEAGGRVNTEAFF. The chain links TRBV9 to TRBJ1-1; D remains ambiguous. Trimming removed 0 bases at V and 0 bases at J, with 15 bases between. Germline CDR1 SGDLS, CDR2 YYNGEE. This CDR3 contains 17 residues.

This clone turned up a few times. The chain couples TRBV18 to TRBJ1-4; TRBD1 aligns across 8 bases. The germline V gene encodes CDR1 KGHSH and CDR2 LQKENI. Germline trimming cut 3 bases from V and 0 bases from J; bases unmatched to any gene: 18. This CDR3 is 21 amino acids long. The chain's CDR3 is CASSPFPPGGALGATNEKLFF. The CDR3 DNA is TGTGCCAGCTCACCCTTTCCGCCAGGGGGCGCGTTGGGAGCAACTAATGAAAAACTGTTTTTT.

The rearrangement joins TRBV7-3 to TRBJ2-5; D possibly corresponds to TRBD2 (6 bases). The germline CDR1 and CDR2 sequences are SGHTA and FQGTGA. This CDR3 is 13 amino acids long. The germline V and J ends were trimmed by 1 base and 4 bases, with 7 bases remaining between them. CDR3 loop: CASSLRLGETQYF. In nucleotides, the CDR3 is TGTGCCAGCAGCTTAAGACTAGGAGAGACCCAGTACTTC.

CDR3 bases: TGCGCCAGCAGCTTCGAGGGTGGCGAGACCCAGTACTTC. Its protein product is CASSFEGGETQYF. The chain has TRBV5-1 and TRBJ2-5; TRBD2 is a possible D gene (5 bases). The CDR3 contains 13 residues. Germline CDR1 is SGHRS and CDR2 is YFSETQ. Trimming left V 2 bases short and J 5 bases short, with 10 bases between. Looking up the rest from reference TRBV5-1 and TRBJ2-5 gives the full variable domain: KAGVTQTPRYLIKTRGQQVTLSCSPISGHRSVSWYQQTPGQGLQFLFEYFSETQRNKGNFPGRFSGRQFSNSRSEMNVSTLELGDSALYLCASSFEGGETQYFGPGTRLLVL.

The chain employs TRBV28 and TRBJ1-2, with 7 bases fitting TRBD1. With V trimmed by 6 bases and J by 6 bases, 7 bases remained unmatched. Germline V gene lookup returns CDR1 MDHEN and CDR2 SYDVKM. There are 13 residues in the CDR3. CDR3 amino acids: CASSLTGTDGYTF. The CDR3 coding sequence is TGTGCCAGCAGCCTTACCGGGACAGATGGCTACACCTTC.

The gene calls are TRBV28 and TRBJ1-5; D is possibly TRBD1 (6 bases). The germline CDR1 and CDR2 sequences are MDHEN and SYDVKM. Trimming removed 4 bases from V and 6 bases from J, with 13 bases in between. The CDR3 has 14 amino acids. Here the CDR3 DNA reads TGTGCCAGCAGTTCCCAGGGGAGGGGTCAGCCCCAGCATTTT. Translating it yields CASSSQGRGQPQHF.

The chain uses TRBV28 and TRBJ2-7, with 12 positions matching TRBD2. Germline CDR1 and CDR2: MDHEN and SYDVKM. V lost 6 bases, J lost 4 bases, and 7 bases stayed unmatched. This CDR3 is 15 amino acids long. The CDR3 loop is CASRATSGSSYEQYF. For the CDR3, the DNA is TGTGCCAGCAGGGCGACTAGCGGGAGTAGTTACGAGCAGTACTTC.

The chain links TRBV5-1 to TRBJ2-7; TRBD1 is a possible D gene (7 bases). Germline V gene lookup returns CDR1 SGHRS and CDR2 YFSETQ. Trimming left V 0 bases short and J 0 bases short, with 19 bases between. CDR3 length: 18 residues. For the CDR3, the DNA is TGCGCCAGCAGCTTGGGAGGAGCGGAGGGGGCCCTCTCCTACGAGCAGTACTTC. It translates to CASSLGGAEGALSYEQYF.